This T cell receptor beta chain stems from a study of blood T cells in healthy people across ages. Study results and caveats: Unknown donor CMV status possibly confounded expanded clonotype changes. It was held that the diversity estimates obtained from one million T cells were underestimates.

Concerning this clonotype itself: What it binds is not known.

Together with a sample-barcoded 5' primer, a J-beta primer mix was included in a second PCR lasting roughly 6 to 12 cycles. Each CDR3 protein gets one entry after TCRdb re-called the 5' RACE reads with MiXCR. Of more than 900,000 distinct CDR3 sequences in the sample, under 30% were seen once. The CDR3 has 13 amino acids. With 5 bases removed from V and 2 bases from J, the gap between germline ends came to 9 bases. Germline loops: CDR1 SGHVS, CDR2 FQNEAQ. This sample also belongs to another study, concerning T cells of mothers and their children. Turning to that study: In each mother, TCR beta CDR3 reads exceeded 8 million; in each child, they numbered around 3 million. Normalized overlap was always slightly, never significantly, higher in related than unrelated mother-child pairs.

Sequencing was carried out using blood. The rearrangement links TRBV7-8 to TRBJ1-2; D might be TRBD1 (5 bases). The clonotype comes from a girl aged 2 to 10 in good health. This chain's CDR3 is CASSPAGNYGYTF. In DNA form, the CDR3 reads TGTGCCAGCAGCCCAGCAGGGAACTATGGCTACACCTTC.